This entry describes one T cell receptor (beta chain). Reverse transcription of about 0.5 to 1 ug RNA was performed with random hexamers. The authors amplified TCR beta CDR3 across 54 Vbeta and 13 Jbeta using immunoSEQ multiplex PCR. TCRdb reanalysed the immunoSEQ multiplex PCR reads using MiXCR and keeps one entry per CDR3 protein. The sample lists approximately 160,000 distinct CDR3 sequences, approximately 93% occurring once. This entry is derived from a study of CD8 T cells in Susac syndrome. Germline V lookup: CDR1 MNHEY, CDR2 SVGEGT. The germline V and J ends were trimmed by 5 bases and 7 bases, with 18 bases remaining between them. The length of the CDR3 is 15 residues.

The sample comprised CD4+ T cells from PBMCs. This TCR was sampled from a human donor with multiple sclerosis. This chain joins TRBV6-2 or TRBV6-3 and TRBJ1-5; D unclear. In DNA form, the CDR3 reads TGTGCCAGCAGTACCTCTCCGGCCTTAGGGCAGCCCCAGCATTTT. Its protein is CASSTSPALGQPQHF.